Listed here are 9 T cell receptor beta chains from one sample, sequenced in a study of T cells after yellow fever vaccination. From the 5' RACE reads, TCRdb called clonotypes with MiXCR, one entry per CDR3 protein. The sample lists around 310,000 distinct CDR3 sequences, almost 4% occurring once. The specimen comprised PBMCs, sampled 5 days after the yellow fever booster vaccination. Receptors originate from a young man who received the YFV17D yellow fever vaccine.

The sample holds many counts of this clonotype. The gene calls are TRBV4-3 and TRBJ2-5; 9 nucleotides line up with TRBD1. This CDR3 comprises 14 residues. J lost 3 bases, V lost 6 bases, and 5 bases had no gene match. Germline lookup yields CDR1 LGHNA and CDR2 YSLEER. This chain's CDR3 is CASSPGTGKETQYF. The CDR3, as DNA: TGCGCCAGCAGTCCTGGGACAGGGAAAGAGACCCAGTACTTC.

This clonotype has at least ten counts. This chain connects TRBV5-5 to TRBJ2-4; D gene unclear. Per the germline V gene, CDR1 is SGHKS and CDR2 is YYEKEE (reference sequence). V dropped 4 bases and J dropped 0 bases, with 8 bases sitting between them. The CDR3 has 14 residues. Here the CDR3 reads CASSLRVAKNIQYF. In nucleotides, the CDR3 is TGTGCCAGCAGCCTAAGAGTAGCCAAAAACATTCAGTACTTC.

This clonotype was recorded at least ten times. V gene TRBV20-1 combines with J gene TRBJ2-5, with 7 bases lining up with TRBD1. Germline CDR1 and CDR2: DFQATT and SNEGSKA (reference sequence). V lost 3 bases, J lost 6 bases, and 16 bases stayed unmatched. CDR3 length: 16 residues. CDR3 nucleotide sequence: TGCAGTGCTAGCACTAAAGGCCAAGGGGGCTGGCAGACCCAGTACTTC. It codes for CSASTKGQGGWQTQYF.

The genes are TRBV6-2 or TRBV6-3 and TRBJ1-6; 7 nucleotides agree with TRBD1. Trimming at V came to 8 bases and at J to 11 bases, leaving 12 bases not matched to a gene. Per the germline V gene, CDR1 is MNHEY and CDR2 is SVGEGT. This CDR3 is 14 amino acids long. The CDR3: CASCSGQDSPPLHF. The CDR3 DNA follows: TGTGCCAGCTGTTCAGGACAGGACTCCCCACCCCTCCACTTT.

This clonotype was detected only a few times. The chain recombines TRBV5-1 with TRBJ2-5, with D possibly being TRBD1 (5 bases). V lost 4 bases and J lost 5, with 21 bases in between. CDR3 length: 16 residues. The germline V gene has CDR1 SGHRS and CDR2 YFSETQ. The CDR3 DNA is TGCGCCAGCAGCCCGATTGGGGCAAGGGGCGAGGAGACCCAGTACTTC. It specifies CASSPIGARGEETQYF.

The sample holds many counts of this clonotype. For the CDR3, the DNA is TGTGCCAGCAGTTACTCGATAGACGCAGGGGCCCCCTACGAGCAGTACTTC. Protein: CASSYSIDAGAPYEQYF. The chain couples TRBV6-5 to TRBJ2-7, with D perhaps TRBD1 (6 bases). In germline, CDR1 is MNHEY, CDR2 SVGAGI. V was pared by 0 bases and J by 2 bases, with 17 bases between. CDR3 length: 17 amino acids.

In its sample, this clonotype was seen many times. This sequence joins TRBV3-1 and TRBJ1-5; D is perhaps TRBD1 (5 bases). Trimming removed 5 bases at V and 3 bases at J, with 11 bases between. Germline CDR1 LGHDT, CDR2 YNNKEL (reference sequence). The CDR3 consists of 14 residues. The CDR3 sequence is CASSLEGDNQPQHF. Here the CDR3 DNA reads TGTGCCAGCAGCTTGGAAGGGGACAATCAGCCCCAGCATTTT.

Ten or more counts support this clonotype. CDR3 amino acids: CASSLGPSGGATEETQYF. CDR3 sequence (DNA): TGTGCCAGCAGCTTGGGCCCTAGCGGGGGGGCCACGGAAGAGACCCAGTACTTC. The rearrangement joins TRBV5-6 to TRBJ2-5, with 12 bases fitting TRBD2. Looked up from germline, CDR1 is SGHDT and CDR2 is YYEEEE. V shed 0 bases, J shed 3 bases, and the junction held 9 bases outside the gene matches. The CDR3 extends over 18 amino acids.

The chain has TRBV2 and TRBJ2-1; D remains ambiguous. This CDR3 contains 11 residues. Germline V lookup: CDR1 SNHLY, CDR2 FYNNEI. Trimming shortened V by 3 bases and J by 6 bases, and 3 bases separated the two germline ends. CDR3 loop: CASSDVNEQFF. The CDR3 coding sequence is TGTGCCAGCAGTGACGTCAATGAGCAGTTCTTC.